The source of this T cell receptor beta chain is a study of OX40 agonist ivuxolimab in advanced cancers. Study-level information: A partial response was reached by three patients: one with hepatocellular carcinoma and two with cutaneous melanoma.

Repertoires were generated with immunoSEQ multiplex PCR, while TCRdb's copy carries only in-frame clones and drops some. Of 15,000 to 20,000 clones detected, 87% appear once; the ten largest clones hold around 25%. This clone was counted between two and nine times. The V end was cut by 0 bases, the J end by 0 bases, with 9 bases between. The CDR3 runs 16 residues. Germline assignment: CDR1 LNHDA and CDR2 SQIVND (reference sequence). The sequence derives from an adult with an advanced solid tumor such as melanoma, head and neck, liver or kidney cancer. The input for sequencing was CD4+ or CD8+ T cells sorted from blood, taken in a trial of the OX40 agonist ivuxolimab. The rearrangement links TRBV19 to TRBJ1-5; no clear D. Here the CDR3 reads CASSIESADSNQPQHF. The CDR3 nucleotides read TGTGCCAGTAGTATAGAGTCAGCTGATAGCAATCAGCCCCAGCATTTT. The entire variable domain, with the rest obtained from reference TRBV19 and TRBJ1-5, is as follows: DGGITQSPKYLFRKEGQNVTLSCEQNLNHDAMYWYRQDPGQGLRLIYYSQIVNDFQKGDIAEGYSVSREKKESFPLTVTSAQKNPTAFYLCASSIESADSNQPQHFGDGTRLSIL.